Each of the 8 T cell receptor beta chains below was sequenced from the same sample in a study of shared clonotypes between healthy human individuals. TCRdb's table, derived via immunoSEQ multiplex PCR, lists solely in-frame clones and lacks some. The data contain around 79,000 clones, about 61% of them singletons. Sequenced: memory CD8+ T cells sorted from blood. Subset specified: CD45RO+ cells pooled with CCR7-negative TemRA cells. Source of these receptors: a man younger than 45 in good health.

Comments on this clone: A read error is likely, as this CDR3 ends without the conserved phenylalanine or tryptophan. It is unclear where the CDR3 begins or ends on the DNA, so no DNA is shown, and the CDR3 is as TCRdb lists it. The chain carries TRBV11-2 and TRBJ2-7; the table's D call TRBD2 went unverified against the DNA. The CDR3 spans 12 residues, counting both ends. Germline CDR1 is SGHAT and CDR2 is FQNNGV. The CDR3 region is CASSFEFGRLAI.

This clone showed up many times. Other DNA sequences in the sample encode the same CDR3. The genes are TRBV10-2 and TRBJ2-1; 8 bases are shared with TRBD2. The CDR3 consists of 16 residues. Germline V gives CDR1 WSHSY, CDR2 SAAADI. Unmatched junction bases numbered 7, after V lost 2 bases and J lost 4 bases. Here the CDR3 reads CASSELTSGLYNEQFF. The CDR3, as DNA: TGCGCCAGCAGTGAGCTAACTAGCGGATTATACAATGAGCAGTTCTTC.

V usage is TRBV19 and J usage is TRBJ2-5; maybe TRBD1 (6 bases). With 2 bases removed from V and 5 bases from J, the gap between germline ends came to 18 bases. This CDR3 comprises 16 residues. Germline-derived CDR1 and CDR2 are LNHDA and SQIVND (reference sequence). The DNA of the CDR3 is TGTGCCAGTAGTATATCGGACAGCGGAGATCTGGAGACCCAGTACTTC. This codes for CASSISDSGDLETQYF.

The gene calls are TRBV7-9 and TRBJ2-7; TRBD1 matches at 10 bases. This CDR3 spans 14 amino acids. In germline, CDR1 is SEHNR, CDR2 FQNEAQ (reference sequence). The ends lost 4 bases at V and 5 bases at J; junction bases unmatched: 5. This CDR3 reads CASSSGQGYDEQYF. The CDR3 DNA reads as TGTGCCAGCAGCTCGGGACAGGGGTACGACGAGCAGTACTTC.

CDR3 in DNA: TGTGCCAGCAGCTCCGTCGGCTCCTACGAGCAGTACTTC. It codes for CASSSVGSYEQYF. The chain joins TRBV6-9 to TRBJ2-7; D remains unclear. The CDR3 spans 13 residues. The germline V gene encodes CDR1 MNHGY and CDR2 SVAAGI. The V and J ends lost 6 bases and 0 bases respectively, with 9 bases between them.

In its sample, this clone was seen a few times. This rearrangement joins TRBV28 to TRBJ1-2; no clear D gene. This CDR3 region has 11 residues. V lost 5 bases, J lost 3 bases, and 4 bases lay in between. From germline, CDR1 is MDHEN and CDR2 SYDVKM. The DNA for the CDR3 is TGTGCCAGCAGTACGGACTATGGCTACACCTTC. Translated: CASSTDYGYTF.

This clone was found a few times. The chain joins TRBV11-2 to TRBJ1-1; D gene ambiguous. Between the trimmed V and J ends, which lost 1 base and 5 bases, there was a span of 5 bases. The CDR3 is 12 residues long. Per the germline V gene, CDR1 is SGHAT and CDR2 is FQNNGV. CDR3 bases: TGTGCCAGCAGCTTAGGGAGAACTGAAGCTTTCTTT. It specifies CASSLGRTEAFF.

The chain carries TRBV6-6 and TRBJ2-3, with D perhaps TRBD1 (6 bases). There are 13 residues in the CDR3. In germline, CDR1 is MNHNY, CDR2 SVGAGI (reference sequence). Trimming stripped 2 bases from V and 3 bases from J, with 6 bases between. DNA for the CDR3: TGTGCCAGCAGTTACAGGGGGACAGATACGCAGTATTTT. Amino acids: CASSYRGTDTQYF.